The 13 T cell receptor beta chains below come from one sample, sequenced in a study of blood T cell repertoires in COVID-19. TCRdb's copy holds only in-frame clones and misses some; the assay was immunoSEQ multiplex PCR. The table lists roughly 400,000 clones, around nine tenths of them singletons, with about 1.5% in the top ten. Source material: PBMCs or T cells enriched from blood (not recorded which). These receptors were obtained from a woman aged 18-35 years who had been exposed to COVID-19.

This clone has just a few counts. This chain uses TRBV30 with TRBJ2-7; no firm D call. The germline CDR1 and CDR2 sequences are GTSNPN and SVGIG (reference sequence). The CDR3 length is 14 residues. With 3 bases removed from V and 0 bases from J, the gap between germline ends came to 12 bases. The chain's CDR3 is CAWRARRSSYEQYF. The CDR3 nucleotides read TGTGCCTGGAGGGCCAGACGGAGCTCCTACGAGCAGTACTTC.

This chain uses TRBV3-1 (or the pseudogene TRBV3-2) with TRBJ2-1, with TRBD1 matching over 10 bases. The CDR3 contains 13 residues. J gave up 9 bases and V 7 bases, and 6 bases lay outside the gene matches. From germline, CDR1 is LGHDT and CDR2 YNNKEL (reference sequence). This CDR3 reads CASKPGTGVEQFF. The CDR3 DNA follows: TGTGCCAGCAAACCCGGGACAGGGGTTGAGCAGTTCTTC.

The sample holds a few counts of this clone. The chain links TRBV4-1 to TRBJ2-3; a weak D match, TRBD1 (5 bases). V was clipped by 2 bases and J by 0 bases, with 12 bases between them. This CDR3 is 16 amino acids long. Germline assignment: CDR1 MGHRA and CDR2 YSYEKL. As DNA, the CDR3 is TGCGCCAGCAGCCAACTGACAGATCTTAGCACAGATACGCAGTATTTT. It translates to CASSQLTDLSTDTQYF.

The chain employs TRBV27 and TRBJ2-5; 10 bases match TRBD1. The ends lost 6 bases at V and 1 base at J; junction bases unmatched: 11. Germline CDR1 and CDR2: MNHEY and SMNVEV (reference sequence). The CDR3 covers 17 residues. The CDR3 DNA reads as TGTGCCAGCAGGGGGACCCGACAGGGGGCCCCCCAAGAGACCCAGTACTTC. This encodes CASRGTRQGAPQETQYF.

The rearrangement joins TRBV5-1 to TRBJ2-7; 8 nucleotides line up with TRBD2. The CDR3 contains 15 residues. Trimming removed 4 bases from V and 2 bases from J; junction bases left unmatched: 8. Germline assignment: CDR1 SGHRS and CDR2 YFSETQ. CDR3 loop: CASSPSTSGTYEQYF. DNA for the CDR3: TGCGCCAGCAGCCCAAGTACTAGCGGAACCTACGAGCAGTACTTC.

The V and J genes are TRBV28 and TRBJ2-7, with no clear D. V was cut by 4 bases and J by 4 bases, with 8 bases left in between. Germline V gives CDR1 MDHEN, CDR2 SYDVKM. This CDR3 is 12 amino acids long. The CDR3 coding sequence is TGTGCCAGCAGTTGGTCACTTTACGAGCAGTACTTC. It codes for CASSWSLYEQYF.

This clone appeared once. The V gene is TRBV11-3, the J gene TRBJ2-1; TRBD2 aligns across 9 bases. Germline trimming cut 3 bases from V and 2 bases from J; bases unmatched to any gene: 2. Germline CDR1 is SGHNT and CDR2 is YENEEA. This CDR3 comprises 15 residues. The CDR3 sequence: CASSLREGPYNEQFF. The CDR3 coding sequence is TGTGCCAGCAGCTTGCGGGAGGGCCCCTACAATGAGCAGTTCTTC.

The chain links TRBV6-2 or TRBV6-3 to TRBJ1-3; no clear D gene. The V gene's germline CDR1 is MNHEY and CDR2 SVGEGT. The CDR3 totals 16 residues. Trimming removed 5 bases from V and 0 bases from J, with 14 bases in between. CDR3 coding DNA: TGTGCCAGCAGTACCCTGACTGGGAGCTCTGGAAACACCATATATTTT. Translated: CASSTLTGSSGNTIYF.

The chain carries TRBV9 and TRBJ1-2, with a possible D match to TRBD1 (6 bases). Trimming took 0 bases from V and 6 from J, leaving 15 bases between them. Germline V gene data show CDR1 as SGDLS and CDR2 as YYNGEE. This CDR3 has 15 amino acids. CDR3 DNA: TGTGCCAGCAGCGTAGCATCAGGGGTTATGAATGGCTACACCTTC. Residues: CASSVASGVMNGYTF.

The rearrangement links TRBV7-2 to TRBJ1-3; maybe TRBD1 (6 bases). The CDR3 extends over 12 amino acids. V shed 7 bases and J shed 6 bases, with 10 bases lying between them. The germline gives CDR1 SGHTA, CDR2 FQGNSA. The CDR3 DNA follows: TGTGCCAGCAACAGGGCCGAAAACACCATATATTTT. Protein product: CASNRAENTIYF.

The chain combines TRBV30 with TRBJ1-1, with D hard to call. V lost 4 bases to trimming and J lost 4 bases, with 13 bases between them. The CDR3 has 13 residues. Germline CDR1 GTSNPN, CDR2 SVGIG (reference sequence). The CDR3 here is CAWILIGPTEAFF. The CDR3 nucleotides are TGTGCCTGGATCCTGATTGGGCCCACTGAAGCTTTCTTT. Filled out from reference TRBV30 and TRBJ1-1, the complete variable domain reads SQTIHQWPATLVQPVGSPLSLECTVEGTSNPNLYWYRQAAGRGLQLLFYSVGIGQISSEVPQNLSASRPQDRQFILSSKKLLLSDSGFYLCAWILIGPTEAFFGQGTRLTVV.

This clone was found once. The genes are TRBV4-3 and TRBJ1-5; 8 positions agree with TRBD1. The germline V gene has CDR1 LGHNA and CDR2 YSLEER. The V gene end was trimmed by 1 base and the J gene end by 2 bases; junction bases not matched to a gene: 7. This CDR3 region has 17 residues. CDR3 bases: TGCGCCAGCAGCCAAGGCCCTCCGGGACAGGGCAATCAGCCCCAGCATTTT. It codes for CASSQGPPGQGNQPQHF.

The chain employs TRBV10-1 and TRBJ1-4; D is possibly TRBD1 (6 bases). The V end lost 1 base, the J end lost 8 bases, and 23 bases lay between the germline ends. Germline loops: CDR1 WNHNN, CDR2 SYGVQD (reference sequence). The CDR3 contains 18 residues. This CDR3 reads CASSEWPIGRTAGEKLFF. The CDR3 coding sequence is TGCGCCAGCAGTGAGTGGCCGATCGGACGGACAGCGGGGGAAAAACTGTTTTTT.